These 27 T cell receptor beta chains were sequenced from one sample in a study of control samples from healthy donors and cancer patients (dated by TCRdb to about 2020). Library method: the immunoSEQ multiplex PCR assay. TCRdb took this table from immuneACCESS and kept in-frame rearrangements with V and J called. Such tables lack part of the clones; where checked against another copy, unresolved V genes explain under half of the gap, and the rest is unexplained. Counted in this sample were 350,000 to 450,000 clones; around 90% of them appeared once. The leading ten clones occupy around 6.4% of the sample. Specimen: PBMCs. These receptor sequences come from a man aged 35 to 55 with head and neck cancer.

This clone occurred a few times. This chain links TRBV12-3 or TRBV12-4 with TRBJ1-5, with 7 nucleotides matching TRBD1. V lost 7 bases, J lost 4 bases, and 4 bases stayed unmatched. The CDR3 loop spans 13 amino acids. DNA of the CDR3: TGTGCCAGCACGACAGGGTGGAATCAGCCCCAGCATTTT. This codes for CASTTGWNQPQHF.

CDR3 nucleotides: TGTGCCTGGAGTGCCACAGGGGCGATAGGCTACACCTTC. Residues: CAWSATGAIGYTF. The rearrangement links TRBV30 to TRBJ1-2; TRBD1 matches at 7 bases. Germline values: CDR1 GTSNPN, CDR2 SVGIG (reference sequence). The V gene end was trimmed by 1 base and the J gene end by 8 bases; junction bases not matched to a gene: 7. This CDR3 has 13 amino acids.

V gene TRBV18 combines with J gene TRBJ2-4; D is ambiguous. CDR3 length: 14 amino acids. Germline assignment: CDR1 KGHSH and CDR2 LQKENI. V dropped 0 bases and J dropped 4 bases, with 7 bases sitting between them. The CDR3 coding sequence is TGTGCCAGCTCACCACCCAGTCTGAAAAACATTCAGTACTTC. This codes for CASSPPSLKNIQYF. The whole variable domain, remainder taken from reference TRBV18 and TRBJ2-4, is NAGVMQNPRHLVRRRGQEARLRCSPMKGHSHVYWYRQLPEEGLKFMVYLQKENIIDESGMPKERFSAEFPKEGPSILRIQQVVRGDSAAYFCASSPPSLKNIQYFGAGTRLSVL.

V gene TRBV11-2 combines with J gene TRBJ2-1, with 9 bases aligning to TRBD1. The junction had 3 bases not matched to a gene; V was cut back by 5 bases and J by 4 bases. Germline V gene lookup returns CDR1 SGHAT and CDR2 FQNNGV. CDR3 length equals 14 residues. The CDR3 reads CASSQGTGYNEQFF. The CDR3 nucleotides are TGTGCCAGCAGCCAAGGGACAGGGTACAATGAGCAGTTCTTC. The variable domain in full, completed from reference TRBV11-2 and TRBJ2-1, reads EAGVAQSPRYKIIEKRQSVAFWCNPISGHATLYWYQQILGQGPKLLIQFQNNGVVDDSQLPKDRFSAERLKGVDSTLKIQPAKLEDSAVYLCASSQGTGYNEQFFGPGTRLTVL.

This sequence joins TRBV28 and TRBJ2-1; D gene ambiguous. V was shortened by 2 bases and J by 10 bases, with 3 bases between the two germline ends. CDR3 length: 10 amino acids. Per germline, CDR1 MDHEN and CDR2 SYDVKM. DNA for the CDR3: TGTGCCAGCAGTTTAAGCGAGCAGTTCTTC. Translation gives CASSLSEQFF.

J is TRBJ2-6 and V is TRBV19, with D tentatively TRBD1 or TRBD2 (5 bases each). Trimming pared 3 bases from V and 2 bases from J, leaving 17 bases between. The CDR3 consists of 18 residues. Germline lookup yields CDR1 LNHDA and CDR2 SQIVND (reference sequence). The CDR3 here is CASSMGVVYGTGANVLTF. The CDR3 DNA is TGTGCCAGTAGTATGGGGGTCGTCTACGGGACTGGGGCCAACGTCCTGACTTTC.

The V and J genes are TRBV6-6 and TRBJ2-3, with 9 bases lining up with TRBD2. J was trimmed by 6 bases and V by 2 bases; bases with no gene match: 3. Germline V CDR1 and CDR2: MNHNY, SVGAGI (reference sequence). The CDR3 totals 14 residues. The CDR3 loop reads CASSYPSGGDTQYF. CDR3 in DNA: TGTGCCAGCAGTTACCCAAGCGGGGGGGATACGCAGTATTTT.

V gene TRBV14 combines with J gene TRBJ1-6; TRBD1 aligns across 7 bases. Losses at the gene ends were 4 bases for V and 7 bases for J; bases not matched to a gene: 4. Germline lookup yields CDR1 SGHDN and CDR2 FVKESK. This CDR3 comprises 14 residues. CDR3 DNA sequence: TGTGCCAGCAGCCCTCCGGGACAGAATTCACCCCTCCACTTT. It yields the protein CASSPPGQNSPLHF. The full variable domain, with the rest looked up from reference TRBV14 and TRBJ1-6, is EAGVTQFPSHSVIEKGQTVTLRCDPISGHDNLYWYRRVMGKEIKFLLHFVKESKQDESGMPNNRFLAERTGGTYSTLKVQPAELEDSGVYFCASSPPGQNSPLHFGNGTRLTVT.

The rearrangement links TRBV6-2 or TRBV6-3 to TRBJ1-1; D remains ambiguous. Trimming removed 2 bases at V and 8 bases at J, with 12 bases between. CDR3 length: 13 residues. CDR1 and CDR2 (germline): MNHEY, SVGEGT. The CDR3 DNA sequence: TGTGCCAGCAGTTACACCGAAACCTCAGAAGCTTTCTTT. Residues: CASSYTETSEAFF.

V usage is TRBV6-5 and J usage is TRBJ2-3; D gene ambiguous. The CDR3 length is 14 residues. Germline V lookup: CDR1 MNHEY, CDR2 SVGAGI. Trimming left V 2 bases short and J 0 bases short, with 6 bases between. The CDR3: CASSYDWSTDTQYF. CDR3 DNA sequence: TGTGCCAGCAGTTACGACTGGAGCACAGATACGCAGTATTTT.

The chain carries TRBV27 and TRBJ1-2, with a weak D call TRBD1 (6 bases). CDR1 and CDR2 from the germline V gene are MNHEY and SMNVEV (reference sequence). The CDR3 sequence is 15 residues long. Between the trimmed V and J ends, which lost 5 bases and 6 bases, there was a span of 19 bases. The CDR3 reads CASSLGQLTTDGYTF. The CDR3 region has the DNA TGTGCCAGCAGTCTAGGACAGCTAACTACGGATGGCTACACCTTC.

The rearrangement joins TRBV29-1 to TRBJ2-1; 8 bases map to TRBD1. After removal of 1 base from V and 4 bases from J, the junction contained 9 bases not matched to a gene. Germline-derived CDR1 and CDR2 are SQVTM and ANQGSEA. The CDR3 runs to 16 residues. CDR3 protein: CSVEGMEQGVYNEQFF. CDR3 bases: TGCAGCGTTGAAGGAATGGAACAGGGGGTATACAATGAGCAGTTCTTC.

The chain combines TRBV3-1 (or the pseudogene TRBV3-2) with TRBJ1-2; no definite D call. The CDR3 covers 14 residues. The germline V gene has CDR1 LGHDT and CDR2 YNNKEL (reference sequence). V shed 1 base and J shed 0 bases, with 6 bases lying between them. The CDR3 loop reads CASSQVITNYGYTF. The CDR3 nucleotides are TGTGCCAGCAGCCAAGTAATAACTAACTATGGCTACACCTTC.

This rearrangement joins TRBV6-5 to TRBJ2-2; D not resolved. This CDR3 spans 13 amino acids. Trimming cost V 7 bases and J 7 bases, with 13 bases left between them. In germline, CDR1 is MNHEY, CDR2 SVGAGI. CDR3 DNA sequence: TGTGCCAGCACCTACAGTGGCCACGGGGAGCTGTTTTTT. Amino acid sequence: CASTYSGHGELFF.

This rearrangement joins TRBV5-6 to TRBJ2-2; D gene uncertain. The CDR3 consists of 15 residues. Germline CDR1 and CDR2: SGHDT and YYEEEE. With 4 bases removed from V and 3 bases from J, the gap between germline ends came to 13 bases. CDR3 coding DNA: TGTGCCAGCAGCAGGCTCGGGCCTTACACCGGGGAGCTGTTTTTT. It is translated as CASSRLGPYTGELFF.

The chain links TRBV7-3 to TRBJ2-2, with TRBD2 matching over 7 bases. Germline assignment: CDR1 SGHTA and CDR2 FQGTGA. This CDR3 is built from 16 residues. V dropped 2 bases and J dropped 1; count of bases not matched to a gene: 4. This CDR3 is CASSLQPSGNTGELFF. In DNA, the CDR3 is TGTGCCAGCAGCTTACAGCCTAGCGGGAACACCGGGGAGCTGTTTTTT.

The CDR3 here is CASSLVGGGPAPAAFF. CDR3 bases: TGTGCCAGCAGCTTGGTGGGGGGTGGGCCCGCCCCTGCAGCTTTCTTT. This chain joins TRBV5-5 and TRBJ1-1, with D tentatively TRBD1 (5 bases). The CDR3 consists of 16 residues. Trimming took off 0 bases at V and 10 bases at J, with 22 bases between the two ends. CDR1 and CDR2 (germline): SGHKS, YYEKEE (reference sequence).

The V gene is TRBV10-3, the J gene TRBJ2-7, with D unclear. Germline V gives CDR1 ENHRY, CDR2 SYGVKD. V was shortened by 3 bases and J by 6 bases, with 9 bases between the two germline ends. The CDR3 loop spans 12 amino acids. CDR3 in DNA: TGTGCCATCAGTGATTTCGCATCCGAGCAGTACTTC. Translation gives CAISDFASEQYF.

V usage is TRBV29-1 and J usage is TRBJ1-5; perhaps TRBD1 as D (5 bases). V was pared by 6 bases and J by 0 bases, with 9 bases between. Germline values: CDR1 SQVTM, CDR2 ANQGSEA. CDR3 length: 13 residues. In nucleotides, the CDR3 is TGCAGCGTGAGGGGTACTAGCAATCAGCCCCAGCATTTT. It is translated as CSVRGTSNQPQHF.

J is TRBJ2-7 and V is TRBV5-1, with D perhaps matching TRBD1 (6 bases). Germline values: CDR1 SGHRS, CDR2 YFSETQ. Trimming removed 0 bases at V and 6 bases at J, with 7 bases between. This CDR3 contains 12 residues. The CDR3 protein is CASSLEGGEQYF. The CDR3 DNA follows: TGCGCCAGCAGCTTGGAAGGGGGCGAGCAGTACTTC.

The V and J genes are TRBV3-1 (or the pseudogene TRBV3-2) and TRBJ1-6; no definite D call. The germline V and J ends were trimmed by 2 bases and 8 bases, with 7 bases remaining between them. From germline, CDR1 is LGHDT and CDR2 YNNKEL (reference sequence). This CDR3 is 13 amino acids long. CDR3 sequence reads: CASSQSRDSPLHF. The CDR3 DNA reads as TGTGCCAGCAGCCAATCAAGGGATTCACCCCTCCACTTT.

In this sample, this clone turned up a few times. This chain connects TRBV7-3 to TRBJ2-5; D might be TRBD1 (6 bases). The CDR3 spans 15 residues. Trimming cost V 1 base and J 5 bases, with 14 bases left between them. Germline V lookup: CDR1 SGHTA, CDR2 FQGTGA. As DNA, the CDR3 is TGTGCCAGCAGCTTAAACGGGGCAGGGGCCGAGACCCAGTACTTC. This encodes CASSLNGAGAETQYF.

The sample holds one count of this clone. This chain connects TRBV25-1 to TRBJ2-2; no clear D. The CDR3 covers 13 residues. V dropped 6 bases and J dropped 4 bases, with 9 bases sitting between them. The germline V gene has CDR1 MGHDK and CDR2 SYGVNS. The DNA for the CDR3 is TGTGCCAGCAGGCTTTCCTTCACCGGGGAGCTGTTTTTT. Translated: CASRLSFTGELFF.

This rearrangement joins TRBV7-9 to TRBJ1-6; TRBD1 matches 7 bases. The V segment lost 5 bases and the J segment 6 bases; nucleotides outside the gene matches: 13. From germline, CDR1 is SEHNR and CDR2 FQNEAQ (reference sequence). The CDR3 is 17 residues long. CDR3 DNA: TGTGCCAGCAGCCTCCTGCCCATCGACAGGGTTAATTCACCCCTCCACTTT. Translated, it gives CASSLLPIDRVNSPLHF.

Concerning this clone itself: Additional DNA sequences in this sample encode the identical CDR3. The chain links TRBV19 to TRBJ1-2, with TRBD1 as a possible D gene (6 bases). V lost 5 bases, J lost 2 bases, and 9 bases lay in between. Per germline, CDR1 LNHDA and CDR2 SQIVND (reference sequence). This CDR3 region has 13 residues. CDR3 bases: TGTGCCAGTAGTTTAGGACAGAACTATGGCTACACCTTC. It is translated as CASSLGQNYGYTF.

This chain joins TRBV3-1 (or the pseudogene TRBV3-2) and TRBJ1-1; D uncertain. V was cut by 0 bases and J by 11 bases, with 10 bases left in between. The V gene's germline CDR1 is LGHDT and CDR2 YNNKEL (reference sequence). This CDR3 has 12 residues. Here the CDR3 DNA reads TGTGCCAGCAGCCAAGACAACAGACGGGCTTTCTTT. Translated, it gives CASSQDNRRAFF.

This chain joins TRBV5-6 and TRBJ1-1; 7 bases line up with TRBD1. The CDR3 extends over 15 amino acids. CDR1 is SGHDT and CDR2 is YYEEEE in the germline V gene. V gave up 1 base and J gave up 1 base; unmatched junction bases: 4. CDR3 sequence (DNA): TGTGCCAGCAGCTTGACGAGACAGGGGAACACTGAAGCTTTCTTT. It is translated as CASSLTRQGNTEAFF.